The rows below give T cell receptor beta chains drawn from one sample of a study of cytomegalovirus exposure and HLA in healthy donors. Sequenced by immunoSEQ multiplex PCR; TCRdb stores in-frame clones only, minus some. The sample shows about 57,000 clones, 83% of them seen only once. Sequencing was carried out using PBMCs. These receptors originate from a man in his thirties or forties in good health and CMV-seronegative. Each CDR3 is given with its conserved first and last residue.

14 | TRBV14 | CASSRDQGLTPLHF
13 | TRBV5-1 | CASSPGVKNIQYF
19 | TRBV18 | CASSPLRRIQDPGANVLTF
12 | TRBV27 | CASSSGDKTQYF
12 | TRBV6-4 | CASSDSIGRAFF
16 | TRBV12-5 | CASGLVATVNTGELFF
13 | TRBV5-8 | CASSLTRRVRPYF
18 | TRBV9 | CASSHYTPGQIINYGYTF
16 | TRBV11-3 | CASSPRQGAVRDEQFF
15 | TRBV2 | CASTLSGALTGELFF
15 | TRBV25-1 | CASSASRTTYYEQYF
15 | TRBV7-6 | CASSPNRGPGIGYTF
13 | TRBV5-5 | CASSPAGIYEQYF
18 | TRBV9 | CASSVGVRGTSGYNEQFF
13 | TRBV9 | CASSVAGEYEQYF
18 | TRBV7-6 | CASSPGTSGSFYSYEQYF
13 | TRBV19 | CASSIYGTVAQYF
14 | TRBV4-3 | CASSQVTGQETQYF
18 | TRBV11-2 | CASSVRDMRGSGANVLTF
14 | TRBV5-1 | CASTPGTGFGELFF
16 | TRBV4-1 | CASSHSRGQGDEKLFF
12 | TRBV4-3 | CASSQDRYEQFF
15 | TRBV7-2 | CASSLGQGAVGELFF
17 | TRBV9 | CASSVGGLAGNTDTQYF
14 | TRBV4-3 | CASSLEGGGREQYF
13 | TRBV6-6 | CASSYGTAQGYTF
11 | TRBV6-5 | CASIGNDEQYF
11 | TRBV28 | CASSVVETQYF
15 | TRBV25-1 | CASSETGTEVNEQFF
15 | TRBV7-9 | CASRPPGQVNTEAFF